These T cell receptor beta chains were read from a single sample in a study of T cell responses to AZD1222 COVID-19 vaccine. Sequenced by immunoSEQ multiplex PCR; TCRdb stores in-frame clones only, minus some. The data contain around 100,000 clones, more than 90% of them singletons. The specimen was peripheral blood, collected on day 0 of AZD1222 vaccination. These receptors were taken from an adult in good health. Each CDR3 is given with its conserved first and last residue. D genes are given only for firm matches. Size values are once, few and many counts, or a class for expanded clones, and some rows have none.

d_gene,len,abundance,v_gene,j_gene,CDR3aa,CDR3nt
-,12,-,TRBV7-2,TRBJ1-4,CASSLDDGKLFF,TGTGCCAGCAGCTTAGATGATGGCAAACTGTTTTTT
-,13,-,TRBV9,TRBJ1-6,CASSSGIGSPLHF,TGTGCCAGCAGTTCAGGGATTGGTTCACCCCTCCACTTT
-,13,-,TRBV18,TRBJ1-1,CASSAGTDTEAFF,TGTGCCAGCTCCGCAGGTACCGACACTGAAGCTTTCTTT
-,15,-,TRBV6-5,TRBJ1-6,CASSGIQGLRSPLHF,TGTGCCAGCAGCGGGATACAGGGTTTACGGTCACCCCTCCACTTT
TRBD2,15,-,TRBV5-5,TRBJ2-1,CASSLLAGADNEQFF,TGTGCCAGCAGCTTACTAGCGGGAGCCGATAATGAGCAGTTCTTC
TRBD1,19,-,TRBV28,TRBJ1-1,CASSFMRGTAGGLNTEAFF,TGTGCCAGCAGTTTTATGCGCGGGACAGCCGGGGGGTTGAACACTGAAGCTTTCTTT
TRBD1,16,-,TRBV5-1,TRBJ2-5,CASSGGDRGHQETQYF,TGCGCCAGCAGCGGCGGTGACAGGGGGCATCAAGAGACCCAGTACTTC
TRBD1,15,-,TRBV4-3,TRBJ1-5,CASSQDLGGVQPQHF,TGCGCCAGCAGCCAGGACCTAGGGGGCGTTCAGCCCCAGCATTTT
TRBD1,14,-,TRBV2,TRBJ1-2,CASSELRQGYGYTF,TGTGCCAGCAGTGAACTGCGACAGGGCTATGGCTACACCTTC
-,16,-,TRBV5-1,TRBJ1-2,CASSSLGRRGASGYTF,TGCGCCAGCAGCTCCCTAGGAAGAAGGGGCGCGAGTGGCTACACCTTC
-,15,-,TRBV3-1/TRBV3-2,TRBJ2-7,CASSQVSGSAYEQYF,TGTGCCAGCAGCCAAGTTTCCGGCTCAGCCTACGAGCAGTACTTC
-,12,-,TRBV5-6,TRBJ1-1,CASSFPDTEAFF,TGTGCCAGCAGCTTTCCAGACACTGAAGCTTTCTTT
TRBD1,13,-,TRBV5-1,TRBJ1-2,CASSRGQGMGYTF,TGCGCCAGCAGCAGGGGACAGGGGATGGGCTACACCTTC
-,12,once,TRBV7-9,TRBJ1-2,CASSWDNYGYTF,TGTGCCAGCAGCTGGGACAACTATGGCTACACCTTC
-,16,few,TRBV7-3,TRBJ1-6,CASSLGPVGNNSPLHF,TGTGCCAGCAGCCTCGGACCGGTCGGAAATAATTCACCCCTCCACTTT
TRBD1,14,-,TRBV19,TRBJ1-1,CASDTGQTNTEAFF,TGTGCCAGCGATACGGGACAGACGAACACTGAAGCTTTCTTT
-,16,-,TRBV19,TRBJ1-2,CASSRGGYMDSYGYTF,TGTGCCAGTAGCCGAGGGGGTTATATGGACAGCTATGGCTACACCTTC
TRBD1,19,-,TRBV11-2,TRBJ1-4,CASSKRSARGGRTNEKLFF,TGTGCCAGCAGCAAGAGATCCGCGAGAGGGGGCAGAACTAATGAAAAACTGTTTTTT
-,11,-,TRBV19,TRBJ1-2,CASRKDSPPTF,TGTGCCAGTAGGAAGGACAGCCCTCCCACCTTC
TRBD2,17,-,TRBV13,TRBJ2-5,CASSLGLRTSGKETQYF,TGTGCCAGCAGCCTGGGGCTTCGGACTAGCGGGAAAGAGACCCAGTACTTC
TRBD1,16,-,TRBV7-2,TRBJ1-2,CASSLFRGHQSIGYTF,TGTGCCAGCAGCTTATTCAGGGGGCACCAATCGATTGGCTACACCTTC
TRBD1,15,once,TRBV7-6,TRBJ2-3,CASSADRERTDTQYF,TGTGCCAGCAGCGCGGACAGGGAGCGCACAGATACGCAGTATTTT